This T cell receptor (beta chain) was identified during a study of beta chain features in type 1 diabetes. Study findings and constraints: A pattern of fewer insertions and more deletions at VDJ junctions was seen in type 1 diabetes patients. Shortening of TCRB CDR3s, moderate but significant, appeared in all four CD4+ subsets of Type 1 diabetes patients.

Points on this clone: The antigen is undetermined.

The sequenced template was cDNA made from the entire isolated RNA. Profiled with immunoSEQ multiplex PCR; TCRdb holds only in-frame clones, not every one. Seen here are under 300,000 clones, 25% to 30% observed once, and the top ten hold approximately 4%. V shed 7 bases and J shed 6 bases, with 16 bases lying between them. Germline V gives CDR1 SQVTM, CDR2 ANQGSEA. The length of the CDR3 is 12 residues. Isolation of CD4+ naive, central memory, regulatory and stem cell-like memory cells was achieved by sorting via CD45RO/CCR7/CD25/CD127/CD95/CD27. The sequence derives from a man aged 25 to 40 in good health. This chain connects TRBV29-1 to TRBJ2-7; possible D gene TRBD1, 7 bases. Material for sequencing was central memory CD4+ T cells from blood. CDR3: CSGDNRGGEQYF. The DNA for the CDR3 is TGCAGCGGTGACAACAGGGGAGGCGAGCAGTACTTC.